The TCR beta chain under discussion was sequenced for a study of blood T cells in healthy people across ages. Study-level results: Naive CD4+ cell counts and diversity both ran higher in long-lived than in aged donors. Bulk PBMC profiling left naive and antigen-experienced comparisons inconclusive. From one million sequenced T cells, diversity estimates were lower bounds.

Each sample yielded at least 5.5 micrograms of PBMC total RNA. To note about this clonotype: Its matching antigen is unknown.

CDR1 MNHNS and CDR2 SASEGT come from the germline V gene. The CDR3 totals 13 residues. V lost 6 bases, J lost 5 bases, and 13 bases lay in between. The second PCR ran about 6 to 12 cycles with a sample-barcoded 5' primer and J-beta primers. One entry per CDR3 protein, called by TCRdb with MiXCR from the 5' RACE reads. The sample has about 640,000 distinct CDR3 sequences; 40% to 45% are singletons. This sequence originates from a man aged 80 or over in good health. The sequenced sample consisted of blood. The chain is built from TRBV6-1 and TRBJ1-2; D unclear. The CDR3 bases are TGTGCCAGCAGACGAGAACCCCAGTATGGCTACACCTTC. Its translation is CASRREPQYGYTF.